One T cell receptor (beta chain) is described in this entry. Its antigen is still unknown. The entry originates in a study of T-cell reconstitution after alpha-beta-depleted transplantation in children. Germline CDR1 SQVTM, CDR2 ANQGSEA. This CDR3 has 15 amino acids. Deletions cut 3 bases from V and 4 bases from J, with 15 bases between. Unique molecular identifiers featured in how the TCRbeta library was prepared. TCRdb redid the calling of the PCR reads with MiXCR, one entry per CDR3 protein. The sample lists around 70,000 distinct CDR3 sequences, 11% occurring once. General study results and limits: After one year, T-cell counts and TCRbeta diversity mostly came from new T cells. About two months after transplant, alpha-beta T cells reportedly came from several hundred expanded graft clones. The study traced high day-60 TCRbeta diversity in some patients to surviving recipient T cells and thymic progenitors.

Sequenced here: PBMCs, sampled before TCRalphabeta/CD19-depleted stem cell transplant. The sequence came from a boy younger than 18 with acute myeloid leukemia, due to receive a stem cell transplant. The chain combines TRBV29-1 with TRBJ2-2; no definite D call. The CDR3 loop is CSVDLGTRGTGELFF. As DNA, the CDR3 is TGCAGCGTTGATTTGGGAACGCGAGGCACCGGGGAGCTGTTTTTT.